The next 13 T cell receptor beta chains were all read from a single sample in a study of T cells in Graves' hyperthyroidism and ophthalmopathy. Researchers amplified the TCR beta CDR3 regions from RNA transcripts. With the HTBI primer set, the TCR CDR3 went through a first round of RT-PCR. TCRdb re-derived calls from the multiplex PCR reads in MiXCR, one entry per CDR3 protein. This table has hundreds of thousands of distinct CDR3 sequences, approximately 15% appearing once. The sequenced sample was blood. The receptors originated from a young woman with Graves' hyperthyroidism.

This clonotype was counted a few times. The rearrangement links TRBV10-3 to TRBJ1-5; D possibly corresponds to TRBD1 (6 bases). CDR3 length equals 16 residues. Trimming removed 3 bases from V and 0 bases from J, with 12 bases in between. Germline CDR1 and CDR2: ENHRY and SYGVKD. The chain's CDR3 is CAISETGTDSNQPQHF. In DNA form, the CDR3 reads TGTGCCATCAGTGAAACAGGGACGGATAGCAATCAGCCCCAGCATTTT.

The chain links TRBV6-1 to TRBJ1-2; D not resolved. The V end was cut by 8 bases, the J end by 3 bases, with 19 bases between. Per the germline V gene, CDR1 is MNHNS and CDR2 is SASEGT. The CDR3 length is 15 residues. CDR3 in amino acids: CASVPPQWNYYGYTF. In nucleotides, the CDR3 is TGTGCCAGCGTCCCCCCGCAGTGGAACTACTATGGCTACACCTTC.

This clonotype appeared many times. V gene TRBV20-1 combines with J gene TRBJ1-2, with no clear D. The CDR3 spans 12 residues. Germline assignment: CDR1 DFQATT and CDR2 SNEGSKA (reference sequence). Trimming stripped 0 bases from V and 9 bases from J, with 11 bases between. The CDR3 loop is CSARDPGESYTF. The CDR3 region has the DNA TGCAGTGCTAGAGACCCGGGCGAGAGCTACACCTTC.

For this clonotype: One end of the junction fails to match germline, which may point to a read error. This CDR3 reads CASSFLGQPQRF. In DNA, the CDR3 is TGTGCCAGCAGTTTCCTTGGTCAGCCCCAGCGTTTT. This chain uses TRBV28 with TRBJ1-5; D gene ambiguous. Germline V gives CDR1 MDHEN, CDR2 SYDVKM. The CDR3 covers 12 residues.

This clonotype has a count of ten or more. CDR3 sequence reads: CASSAGTGKGYTF. The CDR3, as DNA: TGTGCCAGCAGTGCCGGGACAGGGAAAGGCTACACCTTC. The chain combines TRBV28 with TRBJ1-2; 9 bases are shared with TRBD1. CDR1 is MDHEN, CDR2 SYDVKM, per germline. V trimming: 5 bases; J trimming: 8 bases; junction bases outside the gene matches: 6. The CDR3 totals 13 residues.

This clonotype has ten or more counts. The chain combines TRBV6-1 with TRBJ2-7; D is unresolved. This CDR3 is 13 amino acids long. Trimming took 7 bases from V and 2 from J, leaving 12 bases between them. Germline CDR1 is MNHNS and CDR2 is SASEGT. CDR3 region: CASTSGGPYEQYF. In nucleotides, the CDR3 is TGTGCCAGCACCTCGGGTGGACCCTACGAGCAGTACTTC.

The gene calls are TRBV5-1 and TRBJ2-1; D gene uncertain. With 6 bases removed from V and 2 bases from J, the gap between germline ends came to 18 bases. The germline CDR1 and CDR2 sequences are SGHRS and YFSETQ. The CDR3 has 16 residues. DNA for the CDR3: TGCGCCAGCACCCCATTGGAAGGGAACACCTACAATGAGCAGTTCTTC. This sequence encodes CASTPLEGNTYNEQFF.

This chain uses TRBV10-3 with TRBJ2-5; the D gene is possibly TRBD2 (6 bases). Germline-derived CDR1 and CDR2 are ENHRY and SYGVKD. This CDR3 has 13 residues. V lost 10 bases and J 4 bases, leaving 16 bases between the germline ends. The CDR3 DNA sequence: TGTGCCACCCGACCCGGGGGAGCAGAGACCCAGTACTTC. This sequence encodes CATRPGGAETQYF.

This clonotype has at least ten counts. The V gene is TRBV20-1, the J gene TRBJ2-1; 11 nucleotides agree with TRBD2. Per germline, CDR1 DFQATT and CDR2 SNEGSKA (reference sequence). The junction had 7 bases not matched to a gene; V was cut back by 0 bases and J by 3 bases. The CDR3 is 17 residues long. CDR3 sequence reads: CSARDLGLAGGYNEQFF. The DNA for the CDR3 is TGCAGTGCTAGAGATCTTGGGCTAGCGGGGGGCTACAATGAGCAGTTCTTC.

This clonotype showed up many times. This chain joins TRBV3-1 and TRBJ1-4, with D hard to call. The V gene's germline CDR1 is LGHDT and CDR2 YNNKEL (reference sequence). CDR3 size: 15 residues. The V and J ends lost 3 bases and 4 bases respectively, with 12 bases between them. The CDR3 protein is CASSQRTGLNEKLFF. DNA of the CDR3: TGTGCCAGCAGCCAGCGGACTGGCCTTAATGAAAAACTGTTTTTT.

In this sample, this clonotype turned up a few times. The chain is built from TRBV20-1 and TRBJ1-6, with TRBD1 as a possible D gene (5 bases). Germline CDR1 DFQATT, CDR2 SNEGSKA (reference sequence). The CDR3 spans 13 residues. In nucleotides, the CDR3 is TGCTCCCTAGTTGGGGCAGATAATTCACCCCTCCACTTT. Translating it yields CSLVGADNSPLHF.

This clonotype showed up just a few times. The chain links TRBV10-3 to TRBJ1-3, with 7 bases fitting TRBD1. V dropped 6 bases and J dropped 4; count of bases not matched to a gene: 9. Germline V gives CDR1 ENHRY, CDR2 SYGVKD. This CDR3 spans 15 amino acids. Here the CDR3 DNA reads TGTGCCATCAGCGACCCGGGACAGCCAGGAAACACCATATATTTT. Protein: CAISDPGQPGNTIYF.

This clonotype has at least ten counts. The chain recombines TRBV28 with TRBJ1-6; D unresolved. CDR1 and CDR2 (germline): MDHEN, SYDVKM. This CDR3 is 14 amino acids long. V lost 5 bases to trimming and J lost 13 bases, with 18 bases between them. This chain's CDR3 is CASSPPRLLPPLHF. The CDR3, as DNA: TGTGCCAGCAGTCCCCCTCGCCTATTGCCCCCCCTCCACTTT.